The 25 T cell receptor beta chains below were found in one sample sequenced in a study of neurological immune-mediated disorders (dated by TCRdb to the late 2010s). The protocol used for the library was 5' RACE. Sequencing was carried out with an Illumina HiSeq 2500. The raw public data were reprocessed by TCRdb itself: fastp quality trimming at Q25, MiXCR clonotype calling, in-frame beta chains only. Merged by CDR3 protein, the rows form single entries marked with the most common genes and DNA. This sample gives 35,000 to 50,000 distinct CDR3 sequences in total; about 2.3% of them show up just once. The ten largest clonotypes hold less than 3% of the sample. Sequencing was done on a sample of PBMCs. These TCRs come from a man between 50 and 59 years old with multiple sclerosis.

A note on this clonotype: At one of its ends the junction is not consistent with the germline gene, which may arise from a read error. The gene calls are TRBV20-1 and TRBJ1-5; D possibly corresponds to TRBD1 (5 bases). CDR1 is DFQATT and CDR2 is SNEGSKA in the germline V gene (reference sequence). The CDR3 length is 14 residues. The CDR3 region has the DNA TGCAGTGCTAGGGACGGGACTGACTATCAGCCCCAGAATTTT. As protein: CSARDGTDYQPQNF.

This clonotype was picked up many times. The chain recombines TRBV4-1 with TRBJ2-2; no clear D. Germline assignment: CDR1 MGHRA and CDR2 YSYEKL. The V end was cut by 1 base, the J end by 6 bases, with 9 bases between. CDR3 length equals 14 residues. CDR3 coding DNA: TGCGCCAGCAGCCAAGTTGGAACCGCCGGGGAGCTGTTTTTT. It specifies CASSQVGTAGELFF.

This clonotype was recorded at least ten times. J is TRBJ2-1 and V is TRBV18; 8 bases line up with TRBD1. The length of the CDR3 is 17 residues. The germline V gene encodes CDR1 KGHSH and CDR2 LQKENI. Trimming removed 3 bases from V and 4 bases from J; junction bases left unmatched: 11. The CDR3 sequence is CASSPFERQGPYNEQFF. The DNA for the CDR3 is TGTGCCAGCTCACCTTTCGAAAGACAGGGGCCATACAATGAGCAGTTCTTC.

At least ten counts were recorded for this clonotype. The CDR3 reads CATSRGLAGARQETQYF. DNA for the CDR3: TGTGCCACCAGCAGGGGACTAGCGGGGGCCAGACAAGAGACCCAGTACTTC. The V gene is TRBV15, the J gene TRBJ2-5; 14 bases align to TRBD2. Germline lookup yields CDR1 LNHNV and CDR2 YYDKDF (reference sequence). The CDR3 contains 17 residues. Unmatched junction bases numbered 5, after V lost 3 bases and J lost 2 bases.

This clonotype was picked up many times. The rearrangement joins TRBV28 to TRBJ2-1; the D gene could be TRBD1 or TRBD2 (5 bases each). The germline V gene has CDR1 MDHEN and CDR2 SYDVKM. CDR3 length: 12 residues. V was clipped by 6 bases and J by 5 bases, with 8 bases between them. The CDR3 coding sequence is TGTGCCAGCAGACCGGGACACAATGAGCAGTTCTTC. This gives the protein CASRPGHNEQFF. The whole variable domain, filled in from reference TRBV28 and TRBJ2-1, reads DVKVTQSSRYLVKRTGEKVFLECVQDMDHENMFWYRQDPGLGLRLIYFSYDVKMKEKGDIPEGYSVSREKKERFSLILESASTNQTSMYLCASRPGHNEQFFGPGTRLTVL.

This clonotype came up many times. The chain carries TRBV5-5 and TRBJ2-1; TRBD2 agrees at 13 bases. The CDR3 totals 15 residues. CDR1 is SGHKS and CDR2 is YYEKEE in the germline V gene (reference sequence). The J segment lost 10 bases and the V segment lost 1 base, leaving 5 bases of the junction unmatched. The CDR3, as DNA: TGTGCCAGCAGCTTGTCGACGGGACTAGCGGGGGAGCAGTTCTTC. Encoded protein: CASSLSTGLAGEQFF.

This clonotype appeared many times. The rearrangement uses TRBV7-9 and TRBJ2-3, with TRBD2 as a possible D gene (5 bases). This CDR3 has 15 residues. V was pared by 5 bases and J by 6 bases, with 18 bases between. Germline V lookup: CDR1 SEHNR, CDR2 FQNEAQ (reference sequence). CDR3 residues: CASSVPGSLLDTQYF. The CDR3, as DNA: TGTGCCAGCAGCGTCCCGGGGTCTCTTTTGGATACGCAGTATTTT.

In its sample, this clonotype was seen many times. This rearrangement joins TRBV5-1 to TRBJ1-1; tentative D call: TRBD1 (5 bases). The CDR3 consists of 13 residues. The germline V gene has CDR1 SGHRS and CDR2 YFSETQ. Trimming shortened V by 4 bases and J by 5 bases, and 12 bases separated the two germline ends. The CDR3 reads CASSQIGATEAFF. The CDR3 coding sequence is TGCGCCAGCAGCCAGATAGGGGCAACTGAAGCTTTCTTT.

In this sample, this clonotype turned up many times. The rearrangement joins TRBV5-1 to TRBJ1-4, with 9 bases matching TRBD1. The ends lost 3 bases at V and 8 bases at J; junction bases unmatched: 8. CDR1 is SGHRS and CDR2 is YFSETQ in the germline V gene. This CDR3 contains 15 residues. The CDR3 sequence is CASSYSGTGGEKLFF. CDR3 sequence (DNA): TGCGCCAGCAGCTACTCCGGCACAGGGGGCGAAAAACTGTTTTTT.

This clonotype was counted many times. CDR3 in amino acids: CASSLDYEKEAFF. CDR3 nucleotide sequence: TGTGCCAGCAGCTTAGATTACGAAAAAGAAGCTTTCTTT. The V and J genes are TRBV7-2 and TRBJ1-1, with no clear D. The V gene's germline CDR1 is SGHTA and CDR2 FQGNSA. The length of the CDR3 is 13 residues. V was trimmed by 1 base and J by 8 bases, leaving 11 bases between them.

On this clonotype itself: A read error is possible here, since a much larger clone lies one base away. The chain carries TRBV20-1 and TRBJ1-1; D remains ambiguous. Trimming took off 3 bases at V and 1 base at J, with 15 bases between the two ends. The germline CDR1 and CDR2 sequences are DFQATT and SNEGSKA (reference sequence). The CDR3 runs 15 residues. The CDR3 reads CSARRQKKRNTEAFF. The DNA for the CDR3 is TGCAGTGCTAGGAGGCAGAAAAAACGGAACACTGAAGCTTTCTTT.

This clonotype was detected ten times or more. CDR3 sequence (DNA): TGCAGTGCTAGGGAGTCAGGAGGGGCTAATGAAAAACTGTTTTTT. This encodes CSARESGGANEKLFF. The rearrangement uses TRBV20-1 and TRBJ1-4; tentative D call: TRBD1 (5 bases). Between the trimmed V and J ends, which lost 3 bases and 3 bases, there was a span of 14 bases. This CDR3 has 15 residues. Germline V gene data show CDR1 as DFQATT and CDR2 as SNEGSKA (reference sequence).

This clonotype was picked up many times. The germline gene is not matched at one end of the junction; a read error may be the cause. The V and J genes are TRBV5-1 and TRBJ1-5; D gene uncertain. The CDR3 runs to 15 residues. Germline loops: CDR1 SGHRS, CDR2 YFSETQ. The CDR3 nucleotides are TGCGCCAGCAGCTTGGACGTTGGACTAAATCAGCCCCAGAATTTT. Translating it yields CASSLDVGLNQPQNF.

In this sample, this clonotype turned up many times. The CDR3 DNA reads as TGCGCCAGCAGCTTGGGGTTGGACAATGAGCAGTTCTTC. Translation gives CASSLGLDNEQFF. J is TRBJ2-1 and V is TRBV5-1, with D uncertain. V gave up 0 bases and J gave up 5 bases, with 6 bases separating them. CDR1 is SGHRS and CDR2 is YFSETQ in the germline V gene. This CDR3 spans 13 amino acids.

This clonotype came up many times. The chain couples TRBV28 to TRBJ1-4; D is perhaps TRBD1 (5 bases). The CDR3 consists of 16 residues. The germline V and J ends were trimmed by 6 bases and 9 bases, with 23 bases remaining between them. Germline V gene sequence: CDR1 MDHEN, CDR2 SYDVKM. The CDR3 here is CASRTPQGEGLQKLFF. In nucleotides, the CDR3 is TGTGCCAGCAGAACTCCCCAGGGAGAGGGACTGCAAAAACTGTTTTTT.

At least ten counts were recorded for this clonotype. The rearrangement uses TRBV15 and TRBJ2-3; 9 bases agree with TRBD2. Germline assignment: CDR1 LNHNV and CDR2 YYDKDF (reference sequence). V lost 7 bases, J lost 0 bases, and 8 bases stayed unmatched. The CDR3 runs to 16 residues. This CDR3 is CATTPGLANSTDTQYF. In DNA form, the CDR3 reads TGTGCCACCACTCCGGGACTAGCCAACAGCACAGATACGCAGTATTTT.

This clonotype has at least ten counts. The chain employs TRBV27 and TRBJ1-3; D is unresolved. The germline V gene encodes CDR1 MNHEY and CDR2 SMNVEV (reference sequence). CDR3 size: 15 residues. Deletions cut 5 bases from V and 4 bases from J, with 15 bases between. The CDR3 loop is CASSRWGGQGNTIYF. Here the CDR3 DNA reads TGTGCCAGCAGTCGATGGGGAGGTCAGGGAAACACCATATATTTT.

This clonotype has ten or more counts. The rearrangement joins TRBV5-1 to TRBJ1-2; D is unclear. Germline V gives CDR1 SGHRS, CDR2 YFSETQ. This CDR3 is built from 13 residues. V was shortened by 2 bases and J by 3 bases, with 8 bases between the two germline ends. CDR3 protein: CASSFQEHYGYTF. In nucleotides, the CDR3 is TGCGCCAGCAGCTTCCAGGAACACTATGGCTACACCTTC.

This clonotype was counted at least ten times. J is TRBJ2-5 and V is TRBV7-9; TRBD1 aligns across 8 bases. CDR1 is SEHNR and CDR2 is FQNEAQ in the germline V gene (reference sequence). V was pared by 5 bases and J by 5 bases, with 13 bases of the junction left unmatched. The CDR3 has 16 amino acids. DNA for the CDR3: TGTGCCAGCAGCAACCTACCTCGACAGGGGTTGGAGACCCAGTACTTC. Its protein product is CASSNLPRQGLETQYF. The full variable domain, its missing parts supplied by reference TRBV7-9 and TRBJ2-5, is DTGVSQNPRHKITKRGQNVTFRCDPISEHNRLYWYRQTLGQGPEFLTYFQNEAQLEKSRLLSDRFSAERPKGSFSTLEIQRTEQGDSAMYLCASSNLPRQGLETQYFGPGTRLLVL.

This clonotype was found a few times. The rearrangement joins TRBV20-1 to TRBJ2-3; D call uncertain. Trimming removed 0 bases at V and 4 bases at J, with 23 bases between. CDR1 is DFQATT, CDR2 SNEGSKA, per germline (reference sequence). The CDR3 spans 18 residues. The CDR3 spells CSARDSRWSSRRSDTQYF. As DNA, the CDR3 is TGCAGTGCTAGAGATTCCCGCTGGTCTTCCCGACGTTCAGATACGCAGTATTTT.

At least ten counts were recorded for this clonotype. The V and J genes are TRBV12-3 or TRBV12-4 and TRBJ1-5; D gene uncertain. Between the trimmed V and J ends, which lost 5 bases and 9 bases, there was a span of 11 bases. This CDR3 has 12 amino acids. The CDR3 bases are TGTGCCAGCAGTCCCCCGCAGAGGCCCCAGCATTTT. It is translated as CASSPPQRPQHF.

This clonotype was seen at least ten times. The chain is built from TRBV10-1 and TRBJ1-1; D is unresolved. This CDR3 has 13 amino acids. V was pared by 6 bases and J by 1 base, with 9 bases between. Germline lookup yields CDR1 WNHNN and CDR2 SYGVQD (reference sequence). In DNA, the CDR3 is TGCGCCAGCAGCGAGGGCCCGAACACTGAAGCTTTCTTT. Translation: CASSEGPNTEAFF.

The chain couples TRBV6-2 or TRBV6-3 to TRBJ2-3, with a possible D match to TRBD2 (7 bases). Germline V lookup: CDR1 MNHEY, CDR2 SVGEGT. Trimming took 7 bases from V and 2 from J, leaving 19 bases between them. CDR3 length: 16 amino acids. CDR3 sequence reads: CASIIGGGANTDTQYF. CDR3 nucleotide sequence: TGTGCCAGCATCATCGGTGGGGGGGCCAACACAGATACGCAGTATTTT.

This clonotype has a count of ten or more. The rearrangement links TRBV9 to TRBJ2-5; 8 bases are shared with TRBD2. Germline V lookup: CDR1 SGDLS, CDR2 YYNGEE. The CDR3 has 16 residues. The V segment lost 0 bases and the J segment 4 bases; nucleotides outside the gene matches: 8. The CDR3 loop is CASSVGPGGPGETQYF. The CDR3 bases are TGTGCCAGCAGCGTAGGGCCGGGGGGGCCTGGAGAGACCCAGTACTTC.

This clonotype has just a few counts. This may come from a read error, since a much larger clone is one base off. J is TRBJ1-1 and V is TRBV7-8; no clear D gene. Germline-derived CDR1 and CDR2 are SGHVS and FQNEAQ. The CDR3 runs to 16 residues. The V and J ends lost 0 bases and 7 bases respectively, with 18 bases between them. The CDR3 nucleotides are TGTGCCAGCAGCTTAGCGGGAGCGGGCTCCGGCAATGAAGCTTTCTTT. Translated, it gives CASSLAGAGSGNEAFF.